This TCR beta chain was documented in a study of CD8 T cells in ankylosing spondylitis. For this clonotype: Its antigen is unidentified.

The germline gives CDR1 MDHEN, CDR2 SYDVKM. The CDR3 has 15 amino acids. Trimming shortened V by 5 bases and J by 3 bases, and 16 bases separated the two germline ends. General observations from the study: Earlier work had already found some motif variants in reactive arthritis synovial fluid and blood.

TCRdb fed the 5' RACE reads into MiXCR, producing one record per CDR3 protein. Found here are about 160,000 distinct CDR3 sequences, around 43% of them singletons; the top ten hold around 15%. This TCR was sampled from a male donor with ankylosing spondylitis. This rearrangement joins TRBV28 to TRBJ2-5; the D gene is possibly TRBD1 (5 bases). The sample taken for sequencing was synovial fluid, either unsorted or a sorted T cell fraction (not recorded which). Here the CDR3 reads CASSPRGAAEETQYF. DNA for the CDR3: TGTGCCAGCAGTCCACGTGGGGCAGCAGAAGAGACCCAGTACTTC. Together with reference TRBV28 and TRBJ2-5, the CDR3 gives the full variable domain: DVKVTQSSRYLVKRTGEKVFLECVQDMDHENMFWYRQDPGLGLRLIYFSYDVKMKEKGDIPEGYSVSREKKERFSLILESASTNQTSMYLCASSPRGAAEETQYFGPGTRLLVL.